This entry is about one T cell receptor beta chain. Its antigen is not known. TCRdb's copy holds only in-frame clones and misses some; the assay was immunoSEQ multiplex PCR. This sample has 75,000 to 100,000 clones, with about 93% found just once. Trimming removed 4 bases from V and 5 bases from J, with 9 bases in between. Per the germline V gene, CDR1 is LGHDT and CDR2 is YNNKEL (reference sequence). The CDR3 has 12 amino acids. The data belong to a study of T cell responses to AZD1222 COVID-19 vaccine. Regarding the study as a whole: The study found Spike-specific TCR breadth and depth rose after two AZD1222 doses.

The gene calls are TRBV3-1 (or the pseudogene TRBV3-2) and TRBJ2-7; no clear D. The specimen was peripheral blood, collected 28 days after the second AZD1222 dose. The TCR comes from an adult who received the AZD1222 COVID-19 vaccine. Here the CDR3 reads CASSRLSNEQYF. The CDR3 DNA follows: TGTGCCAGCAGCCGCCTCTCTAACGAGCAGTACTTC.